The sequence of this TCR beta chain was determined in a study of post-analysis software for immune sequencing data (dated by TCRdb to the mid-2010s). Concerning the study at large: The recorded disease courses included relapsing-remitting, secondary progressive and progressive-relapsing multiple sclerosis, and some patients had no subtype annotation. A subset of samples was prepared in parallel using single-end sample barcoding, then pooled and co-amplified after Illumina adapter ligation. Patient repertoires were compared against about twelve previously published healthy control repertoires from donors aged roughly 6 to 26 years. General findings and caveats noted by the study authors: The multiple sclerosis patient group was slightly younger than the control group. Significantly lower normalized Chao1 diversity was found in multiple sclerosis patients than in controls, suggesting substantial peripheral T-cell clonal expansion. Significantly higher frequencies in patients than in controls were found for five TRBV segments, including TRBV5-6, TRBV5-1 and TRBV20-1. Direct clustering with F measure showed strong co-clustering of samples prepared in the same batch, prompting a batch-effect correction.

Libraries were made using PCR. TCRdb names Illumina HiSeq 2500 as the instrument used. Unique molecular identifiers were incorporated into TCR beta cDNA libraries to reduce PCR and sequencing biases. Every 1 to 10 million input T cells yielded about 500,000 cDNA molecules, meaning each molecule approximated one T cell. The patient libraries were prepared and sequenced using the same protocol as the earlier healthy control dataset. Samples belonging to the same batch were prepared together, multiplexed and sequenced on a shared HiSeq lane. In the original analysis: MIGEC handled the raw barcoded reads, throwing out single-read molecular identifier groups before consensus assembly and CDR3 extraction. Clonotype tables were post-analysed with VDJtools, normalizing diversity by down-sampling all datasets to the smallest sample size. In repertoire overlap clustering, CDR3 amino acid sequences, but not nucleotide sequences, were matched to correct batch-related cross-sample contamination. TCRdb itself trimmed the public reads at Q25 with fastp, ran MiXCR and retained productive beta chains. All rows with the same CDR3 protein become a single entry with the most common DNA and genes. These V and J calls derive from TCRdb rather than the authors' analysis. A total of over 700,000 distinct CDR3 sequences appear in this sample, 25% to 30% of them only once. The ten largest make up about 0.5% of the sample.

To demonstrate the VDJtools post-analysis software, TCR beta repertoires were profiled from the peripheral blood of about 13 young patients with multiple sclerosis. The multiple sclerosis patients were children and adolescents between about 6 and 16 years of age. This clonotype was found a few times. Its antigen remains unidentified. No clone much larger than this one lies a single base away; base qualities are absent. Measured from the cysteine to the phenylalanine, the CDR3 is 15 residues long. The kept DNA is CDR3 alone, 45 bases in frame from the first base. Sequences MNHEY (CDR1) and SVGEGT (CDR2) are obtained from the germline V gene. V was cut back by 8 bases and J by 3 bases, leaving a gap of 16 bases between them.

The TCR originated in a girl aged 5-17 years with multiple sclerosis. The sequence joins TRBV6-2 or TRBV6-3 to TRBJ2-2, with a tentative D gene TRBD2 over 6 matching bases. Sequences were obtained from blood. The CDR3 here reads CASGGGIADTGELFF. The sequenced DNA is TGTGCCAGCGGCGGTGGGATAGCGGACACCGGGGAGCTGTTTTTT.